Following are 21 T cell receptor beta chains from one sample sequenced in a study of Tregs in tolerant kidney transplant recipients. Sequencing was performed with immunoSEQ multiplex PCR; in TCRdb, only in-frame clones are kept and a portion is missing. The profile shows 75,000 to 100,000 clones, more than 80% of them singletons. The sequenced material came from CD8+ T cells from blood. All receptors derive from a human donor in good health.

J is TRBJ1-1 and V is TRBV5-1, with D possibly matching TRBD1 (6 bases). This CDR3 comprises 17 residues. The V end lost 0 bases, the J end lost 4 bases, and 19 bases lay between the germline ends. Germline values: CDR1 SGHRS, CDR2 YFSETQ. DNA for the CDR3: TGCGCCAGCAGCTTGGCCTGGGGGGCGCCGGCGGCCACTGAAGCTTTCTTT. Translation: CASSLAWGAPAATEAFF.

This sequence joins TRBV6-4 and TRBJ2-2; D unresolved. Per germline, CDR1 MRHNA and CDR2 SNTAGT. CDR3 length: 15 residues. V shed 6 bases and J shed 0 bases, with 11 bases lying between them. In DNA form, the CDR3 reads TGTGCCAGCAGCGAGTCCGCTACGAACACCGGGGAGCTGTTTTTT. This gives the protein CASSESATNTGELFF.

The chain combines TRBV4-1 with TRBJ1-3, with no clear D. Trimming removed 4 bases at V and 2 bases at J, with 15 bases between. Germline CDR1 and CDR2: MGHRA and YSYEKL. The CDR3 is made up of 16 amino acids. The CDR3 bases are TGCGCCAGCAGCCCCACGGTCCCATACGCTGGAAACACCATATATTTT. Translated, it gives CASSPTVPYAGNTIYF.

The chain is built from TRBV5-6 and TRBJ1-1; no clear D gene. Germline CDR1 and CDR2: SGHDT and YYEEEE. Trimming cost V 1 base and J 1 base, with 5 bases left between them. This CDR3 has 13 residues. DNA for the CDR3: TGTGCCAGCAGCTTGCTCGGGAACACTGAAGCTTTCTTT. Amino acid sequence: CASSLLGNTEAFF.

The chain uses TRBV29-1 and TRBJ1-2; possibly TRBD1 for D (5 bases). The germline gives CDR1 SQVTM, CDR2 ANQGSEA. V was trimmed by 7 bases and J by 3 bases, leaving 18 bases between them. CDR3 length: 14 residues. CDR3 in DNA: TGCAGCGAGCCGGGACCTCGCCCTTACTATGGCTACACCTTC. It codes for CSEPGPRPYYGYTF.

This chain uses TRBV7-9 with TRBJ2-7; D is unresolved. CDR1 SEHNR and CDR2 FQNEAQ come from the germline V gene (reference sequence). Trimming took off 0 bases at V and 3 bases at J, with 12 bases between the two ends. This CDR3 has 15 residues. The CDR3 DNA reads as TGTGCCAGCAGCTTAGCCGACAAGCCTTACTACGAGCAGTACTTC. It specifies CASSLADKPYYEQYF.

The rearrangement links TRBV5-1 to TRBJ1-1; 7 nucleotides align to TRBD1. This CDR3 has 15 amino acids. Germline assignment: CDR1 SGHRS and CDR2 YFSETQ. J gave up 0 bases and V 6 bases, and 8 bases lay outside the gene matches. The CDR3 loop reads CASKGAGGMNTEAFF. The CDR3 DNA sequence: TGCGCCAGCAAAGGGGCAGGGGGAATGAACACTGAAGCTTTCTTT.

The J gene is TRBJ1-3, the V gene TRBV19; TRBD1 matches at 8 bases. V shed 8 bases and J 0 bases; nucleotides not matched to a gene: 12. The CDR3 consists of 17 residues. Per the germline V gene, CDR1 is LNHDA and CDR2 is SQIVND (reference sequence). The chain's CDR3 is CASGLTAGGVSGNTIYF. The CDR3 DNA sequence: TGTGCCAGTGGACTGACTGCAGGGGGCGTCTCTGGAAACACCATATATTTT.

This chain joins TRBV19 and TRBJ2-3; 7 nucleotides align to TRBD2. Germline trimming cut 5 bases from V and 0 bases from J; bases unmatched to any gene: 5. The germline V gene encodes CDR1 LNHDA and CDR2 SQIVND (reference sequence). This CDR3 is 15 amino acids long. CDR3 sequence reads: CASSAAGRSTDTQYF. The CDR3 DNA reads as TGTGCCAGTAGTGCAGCGGGACGGAGCACAGATACGCAGTATTTT.

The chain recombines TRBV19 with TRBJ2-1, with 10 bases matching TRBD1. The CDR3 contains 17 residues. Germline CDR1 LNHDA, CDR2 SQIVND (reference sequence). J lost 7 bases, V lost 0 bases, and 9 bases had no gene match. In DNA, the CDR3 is TGTGCCAGTAGTATAGATCTGGTGGGACAGGGGACGAATGAGCAGTTCTTC. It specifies CASSIDLVGQGTNEQFF. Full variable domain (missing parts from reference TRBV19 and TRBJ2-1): DGGITQSPKYLFRKEGQNVTLSCEQNLNHDAMYWYRQDPGQGLRLIYYSQIVNDFQKGDIAEGYSVSREKKESFPLTVTSAQKNPTAFYLCASSIDLVGQGTNEQFFGPGTRLTVL.

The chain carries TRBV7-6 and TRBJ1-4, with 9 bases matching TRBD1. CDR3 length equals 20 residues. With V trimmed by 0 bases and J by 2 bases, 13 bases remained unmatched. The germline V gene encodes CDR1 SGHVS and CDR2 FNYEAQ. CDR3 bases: TGTGCCAGCAGCTTAGCGACTAGACCGGGACAGGGTAGGACTAATGAAAAACTGTTTTTT. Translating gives CASSLATRPGQGRTNEKLFF.

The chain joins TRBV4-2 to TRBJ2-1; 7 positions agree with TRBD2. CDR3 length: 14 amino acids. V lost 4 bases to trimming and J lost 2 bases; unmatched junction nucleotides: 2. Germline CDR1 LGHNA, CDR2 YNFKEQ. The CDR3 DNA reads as TGTGCCAGCAGCCCTGGGGGGGCCTACAATGAGCAGTTCTTC. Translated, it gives CASSPGGAYNEQFF.

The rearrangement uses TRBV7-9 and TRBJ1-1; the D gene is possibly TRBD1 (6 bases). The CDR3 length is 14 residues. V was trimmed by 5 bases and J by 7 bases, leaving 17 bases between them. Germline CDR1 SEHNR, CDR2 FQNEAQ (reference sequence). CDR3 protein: CASSRGLSGVEAFF. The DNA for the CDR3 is TGTGCCAGCAGCCGGGGGCTTTCCGGGGTTGAAGCTTTCTTT.

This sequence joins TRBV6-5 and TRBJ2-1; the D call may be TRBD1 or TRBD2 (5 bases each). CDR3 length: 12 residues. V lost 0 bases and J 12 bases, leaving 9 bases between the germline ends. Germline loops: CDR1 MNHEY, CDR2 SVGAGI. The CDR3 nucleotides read TGTGCCAGCAGTTACTCAGGGACGGGGCAGTTCTTC. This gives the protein CASSYSGTGQFF.

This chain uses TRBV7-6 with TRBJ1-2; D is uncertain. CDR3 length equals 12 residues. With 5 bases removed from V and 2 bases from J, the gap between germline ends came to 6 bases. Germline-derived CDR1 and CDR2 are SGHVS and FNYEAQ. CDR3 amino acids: CASSLGNYGYTF. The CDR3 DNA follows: TGTGCCAGCAGCCTCGGGAACTATGGCTACACCTTC.

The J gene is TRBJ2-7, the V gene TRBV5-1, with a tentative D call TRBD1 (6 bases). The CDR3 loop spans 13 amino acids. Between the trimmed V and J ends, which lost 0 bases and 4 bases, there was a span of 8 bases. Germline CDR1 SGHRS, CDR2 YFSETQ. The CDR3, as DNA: TGCGCCAGCAGCTTGGAGGGGGATTACGAGCAGTACTTC. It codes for CASSLEGDYEQYF. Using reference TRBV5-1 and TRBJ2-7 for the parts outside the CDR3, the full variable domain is KAGVTQTPRYLIKTRGQQVTLSCSPISGHRSVSWYQQTPGQGLQFLFEYFSETQRNKGNFPGRFSGRQFSNSRSEMNVSTLELGDSALYLCASSLEGDYEQYFGPGTRLTVT.

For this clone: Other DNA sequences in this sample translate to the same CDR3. The CDR3 region is CASSSRLAGSYNEQFF. CDR3 coding DNA: TGCGCCAGCAGCTCCAGACTAGCGGGGTCCTACAATGAGCAGTTCTTC. This chain connects TRBV5-1 to TRBJ2-1, with 11 bases matching TRBD2. The CDR3 has 16 residues. Germline-derived CDR1 and CDR2 are SGHRS and YFSETQ. The J segment lost 1 base and the V segment lost 3 bases, leaving 3 bases of the junction unmatched.

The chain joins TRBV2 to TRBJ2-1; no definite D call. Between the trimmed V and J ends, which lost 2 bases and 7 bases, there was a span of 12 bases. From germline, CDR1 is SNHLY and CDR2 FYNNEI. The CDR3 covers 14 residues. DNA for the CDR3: TGTGCCAGCAGTGAAATGGCCGGCTGGAATGAGCAGTTCTTC. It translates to CASSEMAGWNEQFF.

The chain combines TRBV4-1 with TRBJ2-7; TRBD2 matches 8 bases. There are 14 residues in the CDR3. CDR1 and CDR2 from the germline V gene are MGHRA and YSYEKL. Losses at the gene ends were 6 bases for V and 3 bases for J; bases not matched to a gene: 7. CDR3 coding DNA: TGCGCCAGCAGTCAGGGACTAGTAAACTACGAGCAGTACTTC. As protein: CASSQGLVNYEQYF.

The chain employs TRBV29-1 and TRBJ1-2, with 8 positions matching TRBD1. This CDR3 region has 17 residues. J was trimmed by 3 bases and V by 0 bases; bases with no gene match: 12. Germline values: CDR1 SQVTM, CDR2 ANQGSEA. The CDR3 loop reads CSVEERWGDRGDYGYTF. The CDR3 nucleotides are TGCAGCGTTGAAGAAAGATGGGGCGACAGGGGTGACTATGGCTACACCTTC.

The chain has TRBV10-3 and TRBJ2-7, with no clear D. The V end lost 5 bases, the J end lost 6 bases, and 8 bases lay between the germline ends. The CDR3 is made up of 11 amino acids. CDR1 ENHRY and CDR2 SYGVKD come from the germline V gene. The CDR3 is CAISIGREQYF. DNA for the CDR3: TGTGCCATCAGTATAGGACGCGAGCAGTACTTC.